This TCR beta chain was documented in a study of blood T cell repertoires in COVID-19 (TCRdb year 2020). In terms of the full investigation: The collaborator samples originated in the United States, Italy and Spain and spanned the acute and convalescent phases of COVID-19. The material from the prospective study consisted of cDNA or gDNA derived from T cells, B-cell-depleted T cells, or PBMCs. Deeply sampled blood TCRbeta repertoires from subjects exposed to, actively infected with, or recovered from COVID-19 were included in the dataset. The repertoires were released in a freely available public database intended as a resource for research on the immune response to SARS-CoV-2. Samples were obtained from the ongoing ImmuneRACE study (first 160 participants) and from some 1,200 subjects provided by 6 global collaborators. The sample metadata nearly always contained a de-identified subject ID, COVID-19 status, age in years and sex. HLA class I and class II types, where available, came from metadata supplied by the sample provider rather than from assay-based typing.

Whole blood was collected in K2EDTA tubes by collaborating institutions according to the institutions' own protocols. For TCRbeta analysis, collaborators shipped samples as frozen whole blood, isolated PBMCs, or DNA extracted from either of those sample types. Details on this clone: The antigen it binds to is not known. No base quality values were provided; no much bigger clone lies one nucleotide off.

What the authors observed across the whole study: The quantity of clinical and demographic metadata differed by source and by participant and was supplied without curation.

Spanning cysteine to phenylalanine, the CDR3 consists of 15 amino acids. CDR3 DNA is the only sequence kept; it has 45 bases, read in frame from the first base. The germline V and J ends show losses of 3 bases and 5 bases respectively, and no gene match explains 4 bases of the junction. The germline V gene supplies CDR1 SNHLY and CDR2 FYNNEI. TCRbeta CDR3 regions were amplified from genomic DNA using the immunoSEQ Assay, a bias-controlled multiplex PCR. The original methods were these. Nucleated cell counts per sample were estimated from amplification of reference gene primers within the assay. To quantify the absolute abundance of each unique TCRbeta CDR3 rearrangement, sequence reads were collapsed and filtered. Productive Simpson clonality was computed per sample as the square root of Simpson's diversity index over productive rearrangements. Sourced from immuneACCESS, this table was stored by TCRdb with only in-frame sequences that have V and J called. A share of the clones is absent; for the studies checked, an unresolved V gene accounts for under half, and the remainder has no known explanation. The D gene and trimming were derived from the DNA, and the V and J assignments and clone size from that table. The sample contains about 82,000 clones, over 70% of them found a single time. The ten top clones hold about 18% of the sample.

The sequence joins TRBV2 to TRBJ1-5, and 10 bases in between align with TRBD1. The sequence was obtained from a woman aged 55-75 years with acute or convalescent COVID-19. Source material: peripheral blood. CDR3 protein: CASSEDRGWDQPQHF. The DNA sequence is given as TGTGCCAGCAGTGAGGACAGGGGGTGGGATCAGCCCCAGCATTTT.